The clone carrying this T cell receptor beta chain was picked up one time. CDR1 SGHTA and CDR2 FQGTGA come from the germline V gene. V lost 5 bases, J lost 2 bases, and 11 bases lay in between. The CDR3 has 14 residues. This record belongs to a study of blood T cell repertoires in COVID-19. About the research overall: The origin of the acute and convalescent COVID-19 samples was the United States, Italy and Spain. Sample material is recorded as cDNA or gDNA derived from T cells, B-cell-depleted T cells, or PBMCs.

Profiling relied on immunoSEQ multiplex PCR, and the TCRdb table lists in-frame clones only, not all of them. In the table there are about 140,000 clones, 75% to 90% of which are singletons. The genes are TRBV7-3 and TRBJ2-3; D remains unclear. The sample was peripheral blood. This clonotype originated in a woman in her forties or fifties with acute or convalescent COVID-19. The CDR3 bases are TGTGCCAGCAGCGAGAGCCGTGTCACAGATACGCAGTATTTT. It encodes CASSESRVTDTQYF.